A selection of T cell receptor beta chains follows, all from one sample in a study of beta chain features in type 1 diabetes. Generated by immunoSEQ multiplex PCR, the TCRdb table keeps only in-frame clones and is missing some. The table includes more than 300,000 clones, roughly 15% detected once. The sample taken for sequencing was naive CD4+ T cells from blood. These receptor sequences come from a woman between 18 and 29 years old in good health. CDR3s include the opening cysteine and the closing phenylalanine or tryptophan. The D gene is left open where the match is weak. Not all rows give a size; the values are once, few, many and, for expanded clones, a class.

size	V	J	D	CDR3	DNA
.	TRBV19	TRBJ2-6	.	CASRGHLIGSGANVLTF	TGTGCCAGCAGGGGCCACCTCATCGGGTCTGGGGCCAACGTCCTGACTTTC
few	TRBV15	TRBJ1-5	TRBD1	CATSITRTGNQPQHF	TGTGCCACCAGCATTACCCGGACAGGGAATCAGCCCCAGCATTTT
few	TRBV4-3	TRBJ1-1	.	CASSQEPRNTEAFF	TGCGCCAGCAGCCAAGAACCCAGGAACACTGAAGCTTTCTTT
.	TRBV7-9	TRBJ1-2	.	CASSWDYLSGYTF	TGTGCCAGCAGTTGGGACTATCTAAGTGGCTACACCTTC
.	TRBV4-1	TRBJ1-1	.	CASSQEAVAFYTEAFF	TGCGCCAGCAGCCAAGAAGCGGTTGCCTTTTACACTGAAGCTTTCTTT
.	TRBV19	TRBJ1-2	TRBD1	CASRPDRRGNYGYTF	TGTGCCAGTAGACCGGACAGGAGGGGTAACTATGGCTACACCTTC
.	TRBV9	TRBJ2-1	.	CASSLGQSYNEQFF	TGTGCCAGCAGCCTAGGACAGAGTTACAATGAGCAGTTCTTC
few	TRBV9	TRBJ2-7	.	CASSAEYEQYF	TGTGCCAGCAGCGCAGAATACGAGCAGTACTTC
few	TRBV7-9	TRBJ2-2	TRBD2	CASNNGGGTGELFF	TGTGCCAGCAACAACGGGGGGGGCACCGGGGAGCTGTTTTTT
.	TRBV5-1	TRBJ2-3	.	CASSTGPGEDTQYF	TGCGCCAGCAGCACAGGTCCGGGAGAAGATACGCAGTATTTT
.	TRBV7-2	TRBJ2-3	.	CASSTSGTDTQYF	TGTGCCAGCAGTACGAGCGGCACAGATACGCAGTATTTT
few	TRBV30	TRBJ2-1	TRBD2	CAWRLPSGYNEQFF	TGTGCCTGGAGACTGCCTAGCGGATACAATGAGCAGTTCTTC
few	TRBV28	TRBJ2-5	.	CASSLPPAGGETQYF	TGTGCCAGCAGTTTACCTCCGGCAGGCGGGGAGACCCAGTACTTC
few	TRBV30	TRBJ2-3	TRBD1	CAWRNVQGAGNTQYF	TGTGCCTGGAGGAACGTACAGGGGGCAGGGAATACGCAGTATTTT
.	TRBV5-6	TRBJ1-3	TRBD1	CASSLKTGAYSGNTIYF	TGTGCCAGCAGCTTGAAGACAGGGGCTTATTCTGGAAACACCATATATTTT
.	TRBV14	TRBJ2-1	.	CASSQLPLQREQFF	TGTGCCAGCAGCCAACTTCCGTTACAGCGGGAGCAGTTCTTC
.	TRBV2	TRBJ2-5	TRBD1	CASSWDSGTQYF	TGTGCCAGCAGTTGGGACAGCGGGACCCAGTACTTC
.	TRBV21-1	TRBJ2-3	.	CASSKEREVADTQYF	TGTGCCAGCAGCAAGGAGCGGGAGGTGGCAGATACGCAGTATTTT
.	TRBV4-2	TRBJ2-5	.	CASSQDPKETQYF	TGTGCCAGCAGCCAAGATCCAAAAGAGACCCAGTACTTC
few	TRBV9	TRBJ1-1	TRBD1	CASSRGQGNTEAFF	TGTGCCAGCAGCAGGGGACAGGGGAACACTGAAGCTTTCTTT
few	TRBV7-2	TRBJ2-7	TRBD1	CASSPRTGTYEQYF	TGTGCCAGCAGCCCACGGACAGGTACCTACGAGCAGTACTTC
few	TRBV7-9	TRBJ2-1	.	CASSRGNEQFF	TGTGCCAGCAGCCGGGGTAATGAGCAGTTCTTC
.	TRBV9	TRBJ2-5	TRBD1	CASSVGGQGETQYF	TGTGCCAGCAGCGTGGGGGGACAGGGGGAGACCCAGTACTTC
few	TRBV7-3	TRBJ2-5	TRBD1	CASSLTGQGETQYF	TGTGCCAGCAGCTTAACGGGACAGGGAGAGACCCAGTACTTC
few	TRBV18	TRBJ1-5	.	CASSTTGRLNQPQHF	TGTGCCAGCTCAACTACAGGGCGGTTGAATCAGCCCCAGCATTTT
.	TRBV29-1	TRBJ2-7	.	CSVRPDRQPYEQYF	TGCAGCGTGAGGCCCGACAGGCAGCCCTACGAGCAGTACTTC
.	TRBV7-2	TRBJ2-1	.	CASSPPVNEQFF	TGTGCCAGCAGCCCCCCCGTAAATGAGCAGTTCTTC
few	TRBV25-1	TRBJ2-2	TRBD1	CASSPRQGASNTGELFF	TGTGCCAGCAGTCCTCGACAGGGGGCCTCGAACACCGGGGAGCTGTTTTTT
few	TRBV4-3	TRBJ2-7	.	CASSQGQGGQYF	TGCGCCAGCAGCCAAGGGCAGGGTGGGCAGTACTTC
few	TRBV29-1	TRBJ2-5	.	CSVAVGAVGETQYF	TGCAGCGTTGCTGTGGGGGCTGTGGGAGAGACCCAGTACTTC
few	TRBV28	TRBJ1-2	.	CASASGNYGYTF	TGTGCGAGTGCGTCGGGGAACTATGGCTACACCTTC
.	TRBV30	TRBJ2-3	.	CAWSVRGARSTDTQYF	TGTGCCTGGAGTGTACGTGGGGCTAGAAGCACAGATACGCAGTATTTT
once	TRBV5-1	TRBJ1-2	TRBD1	CASNPPEDRTSLGYTF	TGCGCCAGCAACCCCCCGGAGGACAGGACATCCCTTGGCTACACCTTC
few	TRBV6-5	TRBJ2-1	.	CASSYSNDRPNEQFF	TGTGCCAGCAGTTACTCGAACGACAGGCCGAATGAGCAGTTCTTC
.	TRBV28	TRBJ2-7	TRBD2	CASRVSGAYSYEQYF	TGTGCCAGCAGGGTTAGCGGGGCCTACTCCTACGAGCAGTACTTC
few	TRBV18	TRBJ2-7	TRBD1	CASSEDRVREQYF	TGTGCCAGCTCAGAAGACAGGGTGAGAGAGCAGTACTTC
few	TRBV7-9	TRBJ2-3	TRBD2	CASSSGGTSGSTDTQYF	TGTGCCAGCAGCTCGGGAGGGACTAGCGGGAGCACAGATACGCAGTATTTT
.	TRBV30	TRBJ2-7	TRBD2	CAWSGRGRVYEQYF	TGTGCCTGGAGCGGACGAGGGAGGGTCTACGAGCAGTACTTC
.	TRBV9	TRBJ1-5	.	CASSVGPTGQPQHF	TGTGCCAGCAGCGTAGGGCCCACGGGGCAGCCCCAGCATTTT
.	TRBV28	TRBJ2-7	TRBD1	CASSSNGQGYPEQYF	TGTGCCAGCAGTTCCAATGGACAGGGCTACCCCGAGCAGTACTTC
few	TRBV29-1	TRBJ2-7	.	CSISSLGQYEQYF	TGCAGCATCTCGTCACTAGGCCAATACGAGCAGTACTTC
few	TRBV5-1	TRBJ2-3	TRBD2	CASSLAGGGITDTQYF	TGCGCCAGCAGCTTGGCCGGGGGAGGGATCACAGATACGCAGTATTTT
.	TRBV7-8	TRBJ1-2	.	CASTGGTGSDVGYTF	TGTGCCAGCACCGGGGGTACAGGCTCGGATGTTGGCTACACCTTC